A single sample is the source of the 6 T cell receptor beta chains below, sequenced in a study of blood T cell repertoires in COVID-19. Some clones are missing from TCRdb's copy, which holds only in-frame ones; the method was immunoSEQ multiplex PCR. The table has some 70,000 clones, more than 60% seen once. Sequenced input: peripheral blood. These receptor sequences come from a woman aged 45-60 years with acute or convalescent COVID-19.

The chain joins TRBV6-5 to TRBJ1-2; D possibly corresponds to TRBD1 (6 bases). The CDR3 length is 12 residues. Trimming pared 7 bases from V and 4 bases from J, leaving 10 bases between. Germline CDR1 reads MNHEY; CDR2 reads SVGAGI. The CDR3 DNA follows: TGTGCCAGCACCGAACAGGGCTATGGCTACACCTTC. Its translation is CASTEQGYGYTF.

The chain recombines TRBV19 with TRBJ1-2, with 10 bases that match TRBD1. Germline CDR1 LNHDA, CDR2 SQIVND (reference sequence). The length of the CDR3 is 16 residues. The junction had 9 bases not matched to a gene; V was cut back by 4 bases and J by 4 bases. The CDR3 loop is CASSRDPGQGIYGYTF. The DNA of the CDR3 is TGTGCCAGTAGTAGAGATCCGGGACAGGGGATCTATGGCTACACCTTC.

V and J are TRBV27 and TRBJ1-2, with 8 bases that match TRBD1. Germline-derived CDR1 and CDR2 are MNHEY and SMNVEV (reference sequence). The CDR3 spans 15 residues. Unmatched junction bases numbered 13, after V lost 5 bases and J lost 8 bases. This CDR3 reads CASSPSGTGPLGYTF. CDR3 nucleotides: TGTGCCAGCAGTCCCTCCGGGACAGGCCCTCTGGGCTACACCTTC.

The chain couples TRBV18 to TRBJ2-5, with a weak D call TRBD1 (6 bases). CDR3 length equals 13 residues. CDR1 KGHSH and CDR2 LQKENI come from the germline V gene. Trimming took off 8 bases at V and 1 base at J, with 11 bases between the two ends. The CDR3 is CASARQVQETQYF. The CDR3 DNA reads TGTGCCAGCGCTAGACAGGTCCAAGAGACCCAGTACTTC. The full variable domain, with the rest looked up from reference TRBV18 and TRBJ2-5, is NAGVMQNPRHLVRRRGQEARLRCSPMKGHSHVYWYRQLPEEGLKFMVYLQKENIIDESGMPKERFSAEFPKEGPSILRIQQVVRGDSAAYFCASARQVQETQYFGPGTRLLVL.

V is TRBV12-3 or TRBV12-4 and J is TRBJ2-5; D not resolved. The CDR3 loop spans 13 amino acids. V gave up 4 bases and J gave up 1 base, with 7 bases separating them. The CDR3 reads CASSWASQETQYF. The CDR3, as DNA: TGTGCCAGCAGTTGGGCCAGCCAAGAGACCCAGTACTTC.

The J gene is TRBJ1-5, the V gene TRBV3-1 (or the pseudogene TRBV3-2), with D uncertain. Between the trimmed V and J ends, which lost 1 base and 1 base, there was a span of 14 bases. The germline CDR1 and CDR2 sequences are LGHDT and YNNKEL (reference sequence). CDR3 length: 17 residues. The CDR3 loop is CASSQGFMPGSNQPQHF. In nucleotides, the CDR3 is TGTGCCAGCAGCCAAGGCTTCATGCCGGGGAGCAATCAGCCCCAGCATTTT.